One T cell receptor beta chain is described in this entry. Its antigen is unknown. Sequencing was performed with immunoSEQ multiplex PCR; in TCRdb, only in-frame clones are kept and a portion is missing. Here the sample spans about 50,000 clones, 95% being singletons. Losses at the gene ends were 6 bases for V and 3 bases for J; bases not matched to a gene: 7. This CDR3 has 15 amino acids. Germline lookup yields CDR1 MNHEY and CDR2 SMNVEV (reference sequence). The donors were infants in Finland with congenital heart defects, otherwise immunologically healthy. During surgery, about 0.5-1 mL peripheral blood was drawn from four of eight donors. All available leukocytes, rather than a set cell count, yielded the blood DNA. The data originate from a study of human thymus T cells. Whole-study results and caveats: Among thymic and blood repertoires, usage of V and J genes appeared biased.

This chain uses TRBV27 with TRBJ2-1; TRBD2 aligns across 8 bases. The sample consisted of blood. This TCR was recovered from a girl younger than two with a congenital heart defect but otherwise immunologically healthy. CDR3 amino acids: CASSESGSYYNEQFF. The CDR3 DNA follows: TGTGCCAGCAGCGAAAGCGGGAGTTACTACAATGAGCAGTTCTTC.